The sample holds a few counts of the clone carrying this TCR beta chain. This record comes from a study of blood T cell repertoires in COVID-19. The age range of participants was about 18 to 95 years, with residence in about two dozen US areas. Membership in each cohort depended on participant-reported clinical history. CDR3 length equals 17 residues. Original processing methods: Counts of nucleated cells, estimated from reference gene primer amplification, were obtained. Profiling relied on immunoSEQ multiplex PCR, and the TCRdb table lists in-frame clones only, not all of them. The D gene and trimming were derived from the DNA, and the V and J assignments and clone size from that table. Among about 220,000 clones, 70% to 85% were seen once, and the ten largest hold about 3.2%.

This receptor was obtained from a woman in her fifties or sixties who had recovered from COVID-19. The sample consisted of PBMCs or T cells enriched from blood (not recorded which). The genes are TRBV12-2 and TRBJ2-7; TRBD2, the table's D call, lacks a check against the DNA. TRBV12-2 counts as a pseudogene. The chain's CDR3 is CASRTPTTRHRAYEQYF. In DNA form, the CDR3 reads TGTGCAAGTCGCACACCCACCACTAGACACCGCGCCTACGAGCAGTACTTC.